Listed below are T cell receptor beta chains from one sample, sequenced in a study of regulatory T cells in long-lasting Graves disease. TCRdb re-called the multiplex PCR reads with MiXCR, one entry per CDR3 protein. Here the sample spans 550,000 or so distinct CDR3 sequences, more than 10% being singletons. These data were also filed under a second study, of T cells in Graves' hyperthyroidism and ophthalmopathy.

The source was peripheral blood mononuclear cells (PBMCs), collected at new diagnosis, from a patient treated with antithyroid drugs. The receptors were gathered from a woman in her 30s with Graves disease. Each CDR3 is given with its conserved first and last residue. The D gene is left open where the match is weak. Clone size, where shown, is once, few, many, or a class for clones that have expanded.

d_gene	abundance	j_gene	v_gene	CDR3nt	CDR3aa
.	.	TRBJ2-7	TRBV18	TGTGCCAGCTCACCATCCGTCCGGGAGAGGGAGCAGTACTTC	CASSPSVREREQYF
TRBD1	many	TRBJ2-7	TRBV20-1	TGCAGTGCTGGAGGACAGGGGTACGAGCAGTACTTC	CSAGGQGYEQYF
.	.	TRBJ2-4	TRBV6-2/TRBV6-3	TGTGCCAGCAGTTCCAATTGGGGCGGGTCCAAAAACATTCAGTACTTC	CASSSNWGGSKNIQYF
TRBD1	many	TRBJ1-4	TRBV6-5	TGTGCCAGCAGTTACCTACAGGGGCGAGATGAAAAACTGTTTTTT	CASSYLQGRDEKLFF
TRBD1	many	TRBJ1-4	TRBV28	TGTGCCAGCAGTACCTCCGGGACAGCTAATGAAAAACTGTTTTTT	CASSTSGTANEKLFF
TRBD2	many	TRBJ2-1	TRBV2	TGTGCCGGTGGCCGCCTAGCGGGGAAACCTACTGAGCAGTTCTTC	CAGGRLAGKPTEQFF
.	.	TRBJ1-5	TRBV20-1	TGCAGTGCGACAGGATGGGGGAGCAATCAGCCCCAGCATTTT	CSATGWGSNQPQHF
.	many	TRBJ1-1	TRBV19	TGTGCCAGTAGTAGAATTTCCATGAACACTGAAGCTTTCTTT	CASSRISMNTEAFF
TRBD1	many	TRBJ2-1	TRBV6-2/TRBV6-3	TGTGCCAGCAGTTACACTAGACCGGGACAGGGCCCCTACAATGAGCAGTTCTTC	CASSYTRPGQGPYNEQFF
TRBD2	.	TRBJ2-1	TRBV20-1	TGCAGTGCTAGAGCCCTTAGCGGGAGAACTTGGAATGAGCAGTTCTTC	CSARALSGRTWNEQFF
.	many	TRBJ2-1	TRBV12-3/TRBV12-4	TGTGCCAGCAGCCCCGTAAGGGGGTCGTACAATGAGCAGTTCTTC	CASSPVRGSYNEQFF
.	many	TRBJ2-1	TRBV11-2	TGTGCCAGCAGCTCAAACCCCCTAGGGGGGGGCAATGAGCAGTTCTTC	CASSSNPLGGGNEQFF
TRBD1	many	TRBJ1-1	TRBV27	TGTGCCAGCAGTTTAAGGGGACGGACAGGGAAGAACACTGAAGCTTTCTTT	CASSLRGRTGKNTEAFF
.	few	TRBJ1-2	TRBV6-1	TGTGCCAGCAACCCTCTCGGGGGGGGAAACCGGAACTATGGCTACACCTTC	CASNPLGGGNRNYGYTF
.	many	TRBJ2-2	TRBV29-1	TGCAGCGTTGGAGGGTACACCGGGGAGCTGTTTTTT	CSVGGYTGELFF
.	.	TRBJ2-7	TRBV7-9	TGTGCCAGCAGCTTTGTGAACTACGAGCAGTACTTC	CASSFVNYEQYF
TRBD2	many	TRBJ2-1	TRBV12-3/TRBV12-4	TGTGCCAGCAGTGCGACTAGCGGGAGAGTCAATGAGCAGTTCTTC	CASSATSGRVNEQFF
TRBD1	.	TRBJ1-1	TRBV7-9	TGTGCCAGCAGCTTATATCAGGGGGGAGGCACTGAAGCTTTCTTT	CASSLYQGGGTEAFF
.	many	TRBJ2-1	TRBV20-1	TGCAGTGCTAGAGATTCGCCAGGGCGCAATGAGCAGTTCTTC	CSARDSPGRNEQFF
TRBD2	.	TRBJ2-5	TRBV5-1	TGCGCCAGCAGCTCGGTAGCGGGAGAGGAGACCCAGTACTTC	CASSSVAGEETQYF
.	.	TRBJ1-5	TRBV6-2/TRBV6-3	TGTGCCAGCAGTTACTCGAGTCAATTGGGTAAGCCCCAGCATTTT	CASSYSSQLGKPQHF
.	.	TRBJ1-2	TRBV7-9	TGTGCCAGCAGCTCCTACGCGACATCCCACTATGGCTACACCTTC	CASSSYATSHYGYTF
TRBD1	many	TRBJ1-4	TRBV6-1	TGTGCCAGCAGGACAGGGGTCGAAAAACTGTTTTTT	CASRTGVEKLFF
TRBD1	.	TRBJ1-2	TRBV4-1	TGCGCCAGCAGCCACCCCGGGACAGGGTTTGATGGCTACACCTTC	CASSHPGTGFDGYTF
TRBD2	many	TRBJ2-3	TRBV10-3	TGTGCCATCAGTCGGCTAGCGGGAGAAGGGGGCACAGATACGCAGTATTTT	CAISRLAGEGGTDTQYF
TRBD1	many	TRBJ1-4	TRBV18	TGTGCCAGCTCACAGGGACAGGAGGAAAAACTGTTTTTT	CASSQGQEEKLFF
.	many	TRBJ2-2	TRBV7-9	TGTGCCAGCAGCTCGACTAGTACGGTCGGGGAGCTGTTTTTT	CASSSTSTVGELFF
TRBD1	.	TRBJ1-5	TRBV9	TGTGCCAGCAGCGTTGGGGACAGCCAAAATCAGCCCCAGCATTTT	CASSVGDSQNQPQHF
.	many	TRBJ1-2	TRBV7-2	TGTGCCAGCAGCTTTACAGGGAGTGGTGGCTACACCTTC	CASSFTGSGGYTF
TRBD1	many	TRBJ2-2	TRBV7-9	TGTGCCATCCCCCAGGGGGCAAGCACCGGGGAGCTGTTTTTT	CAIPQGASTGELFF
TRBD2	many	TRBJ2-1	TRBV6-1	TGTGCCAGCAGTCCCTCACTAGCGGGAAGGATGTTCTTC	CASSPSLAGRMFF
.	.	TRBJ2-7	TRBV27	TGTGCCAGCGCACTTGCGGGGCTCAGCTACGAGCAGTACTTC	CASALAGLSYEQYF
.	many	TRBJ2-2	TRBV11-2	TGTGCCAGCACCCTTGGACGGCACACCGGGGAGCTGTTTTTT	CASTLGRHTGELFF
TRBD2	many	TRBJ2-3	TRBV15	TGTGCCACCAGCAGAGATACATTGGCGGGAGCGAGCACAGATACGCAGTATTTT	CATSRDTLAGASTDTQYF
TRBD2	many	TRBJ2-5	TRBV5-1	TGCGCCAGCAGCTCGGGACTAGCGGGAGTAGGACAAGAGACCCAGTACTTC	CASSSGLAGVGQETQYF
.	many	TRBJ1-1	TRBV7-2	TGTGCCAGCAGCCCCTGGAACACTGAAGCTTTCTTT	CASSPWNTEAFF
.	few	TRBJ2-3	TRBV27	TGTGCCAGCAGTTTGCTATCGAGCAGCACAGATACGCAGTATTTT	CASSLLSSSTDTQYF
.	many	TRBJ2-5	TRBV11-2	TGTGCCAGCAGCTTAGCGGGAGCAGGGTGGAGAGAGACCCAGTACTTC	CASSLAGAGWRETQYF
.	many	TRBJ1-2	TRBV5-1	TGCGCCAGCAGCCAGGACGGAAACTATGGCTACACCTTC	CASSQDGNYGYTF